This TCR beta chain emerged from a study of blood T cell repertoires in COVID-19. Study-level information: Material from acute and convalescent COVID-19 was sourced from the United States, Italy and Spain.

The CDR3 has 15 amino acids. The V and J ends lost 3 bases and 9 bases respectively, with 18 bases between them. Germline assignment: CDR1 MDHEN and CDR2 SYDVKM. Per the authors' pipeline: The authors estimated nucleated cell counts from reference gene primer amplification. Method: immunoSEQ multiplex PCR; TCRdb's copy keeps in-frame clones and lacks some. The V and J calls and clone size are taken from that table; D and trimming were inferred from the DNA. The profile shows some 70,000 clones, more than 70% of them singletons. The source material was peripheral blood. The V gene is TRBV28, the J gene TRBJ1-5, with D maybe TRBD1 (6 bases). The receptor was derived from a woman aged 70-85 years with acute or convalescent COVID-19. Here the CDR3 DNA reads TGTGCCAGCAGTTTCACAGGGAAATCGGGCGCGCCCCAGCATTTT. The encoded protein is CASSFTGKSGAPQHF.